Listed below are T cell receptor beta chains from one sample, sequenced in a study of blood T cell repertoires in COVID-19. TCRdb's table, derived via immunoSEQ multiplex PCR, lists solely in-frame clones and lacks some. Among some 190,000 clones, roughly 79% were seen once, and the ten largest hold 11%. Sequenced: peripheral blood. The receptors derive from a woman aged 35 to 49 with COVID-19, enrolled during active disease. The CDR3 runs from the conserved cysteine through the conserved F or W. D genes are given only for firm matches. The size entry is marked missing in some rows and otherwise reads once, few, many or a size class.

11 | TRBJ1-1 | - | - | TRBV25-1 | CASRVTGEAFF | TGTGCCAGCAGGGTCACAGGGGAAGCTTTCTTT
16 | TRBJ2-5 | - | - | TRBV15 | CATSKSLAGSQETQYF | TGTGCCACCAGCAAATCTCTAGCCGGATCGCAAGAGACCCAGTACTTC
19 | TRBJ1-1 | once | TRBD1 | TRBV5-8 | CASSRTGTGGSHMKVQAFF | TGTGCCAGCAGCAGGACCGGGACAGGGGGCTCTCACATGAAGGTCCAAGCTTTCTTT
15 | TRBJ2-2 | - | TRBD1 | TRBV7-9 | CASSAGTANTGELFF | TGTGCCAGCAGCGCTGGGACAGCGAACACCGGGGAGCTGTTTTTT
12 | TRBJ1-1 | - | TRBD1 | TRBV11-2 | CASSLIRGEAFF | TGTGCCAGCAGCTTAATCAGGGGGGAAGCTTTCTTT
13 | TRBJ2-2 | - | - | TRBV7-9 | CASSQADTGELFF | TGTGCCAGCAGTCAAGCGGACACCGGGGAGCTGTTTTTT
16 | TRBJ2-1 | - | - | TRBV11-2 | CASSPTGGRRSNEQFF | TGTGCCAGCAGCCCGACCGGGGGGCGAAGGTCCAATGAGCAGTTCTTC
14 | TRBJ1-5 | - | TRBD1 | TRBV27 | CATGDRASNQPQHF | TGTGCCACCGGGGACAGGGCGAGCAATCAGCCCCAGCATTTT
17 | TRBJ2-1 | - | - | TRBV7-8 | CASSLAIGQNQYNEQFF | TGTGCCAGCAGCTTAGCCATTGGACAGAACCAATACAATGAGCAGTTCTTC
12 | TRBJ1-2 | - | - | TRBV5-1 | CASSLIIYGYTF | TGCGCCAGCAGCTTGATCATCTATGGCTACACCTTC